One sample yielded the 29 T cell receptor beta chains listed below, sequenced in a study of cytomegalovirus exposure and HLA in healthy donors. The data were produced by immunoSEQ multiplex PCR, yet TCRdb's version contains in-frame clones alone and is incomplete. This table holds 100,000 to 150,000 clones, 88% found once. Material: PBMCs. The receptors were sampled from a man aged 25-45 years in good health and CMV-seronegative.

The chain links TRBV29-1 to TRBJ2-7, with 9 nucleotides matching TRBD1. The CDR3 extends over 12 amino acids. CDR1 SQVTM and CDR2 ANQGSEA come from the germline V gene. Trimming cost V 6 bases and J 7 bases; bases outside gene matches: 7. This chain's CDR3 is CSVPGQGGEQYF. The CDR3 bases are TGCAGCGTGCCGGGACAGGGCGGGGAGCAGTACTTC.

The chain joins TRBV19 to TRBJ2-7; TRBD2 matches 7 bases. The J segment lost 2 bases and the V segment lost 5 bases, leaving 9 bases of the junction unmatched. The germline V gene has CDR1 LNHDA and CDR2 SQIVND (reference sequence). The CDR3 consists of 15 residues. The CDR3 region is CASSHAASGTYEQYF. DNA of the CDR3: TGTGCCAGTAGTCACGCGGCTAGCGGAACCTACGAGCAGTACTTC.

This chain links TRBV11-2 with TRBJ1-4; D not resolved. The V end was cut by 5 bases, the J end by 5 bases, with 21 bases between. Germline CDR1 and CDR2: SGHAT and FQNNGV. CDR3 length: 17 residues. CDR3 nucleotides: TGTGCCAGCAGCCCCCTCATAGGTACGGGAAGAAATGAAAAACTGTTTTTT. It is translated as CASSPLIGTGRNEKLFF.

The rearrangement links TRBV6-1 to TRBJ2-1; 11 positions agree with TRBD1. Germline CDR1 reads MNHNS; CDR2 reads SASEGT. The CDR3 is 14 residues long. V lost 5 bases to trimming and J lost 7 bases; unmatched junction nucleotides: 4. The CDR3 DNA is TGTGCCAGCAGTTCGGGACAGGGGGTAAATGAGCAGTTCTTC. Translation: CASSSGQGVNEQFF.

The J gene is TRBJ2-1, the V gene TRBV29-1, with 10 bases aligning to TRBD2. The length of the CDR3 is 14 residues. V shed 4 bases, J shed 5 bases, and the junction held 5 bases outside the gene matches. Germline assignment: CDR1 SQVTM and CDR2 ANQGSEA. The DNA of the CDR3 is TGCAGCGTTGTAACTAGCGGGAAAAACAATGAGCAGTTCTTC. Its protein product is CSVVTSGKNNEQFF.

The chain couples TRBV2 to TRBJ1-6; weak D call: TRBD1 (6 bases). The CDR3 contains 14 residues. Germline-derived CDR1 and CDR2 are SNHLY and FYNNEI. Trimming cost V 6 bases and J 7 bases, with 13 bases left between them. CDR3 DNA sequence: TGTGCCAGCAGGAGGACAGTTCTAAATTCACCCCTCCACTTT. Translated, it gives CASRRTVLNSPLHF.

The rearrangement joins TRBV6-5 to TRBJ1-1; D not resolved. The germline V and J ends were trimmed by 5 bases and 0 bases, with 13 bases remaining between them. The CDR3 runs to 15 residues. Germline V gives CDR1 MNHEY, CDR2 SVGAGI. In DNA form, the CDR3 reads TGTGCCAGCAGTCCCGGTACTAACATGAACACTGAAGCTTTCTTT. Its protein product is CASSPGTNMNTEAFF.

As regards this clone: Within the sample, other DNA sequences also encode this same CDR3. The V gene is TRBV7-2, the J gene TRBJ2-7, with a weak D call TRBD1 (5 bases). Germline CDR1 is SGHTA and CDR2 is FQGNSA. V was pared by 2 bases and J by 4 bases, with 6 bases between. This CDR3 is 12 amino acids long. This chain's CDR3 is CASSLTGYEQYF. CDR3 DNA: TGTGCCAGCAGCTTAACAGGATACGAGCAGTACTTC. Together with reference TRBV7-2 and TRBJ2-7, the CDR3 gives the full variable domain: GAGVSQSPSNKVTEKGKDVELRCDPISGHTALYWYRQSLGQGLEFLIYFQGNSAPDKSGLPSDRFSAERTGGSVSTLTIQRTQQEDSAVYLCASSLTGYEQYFGPGTRLTVT.

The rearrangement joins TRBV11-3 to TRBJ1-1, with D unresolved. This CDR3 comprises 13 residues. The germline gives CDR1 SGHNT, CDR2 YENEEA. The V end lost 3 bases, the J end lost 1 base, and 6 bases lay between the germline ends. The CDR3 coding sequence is TGTGCCAGCAGCTTTAGTGGGAACACTGAAGCTTTCTTT. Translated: CASSFSGNTEAFF.

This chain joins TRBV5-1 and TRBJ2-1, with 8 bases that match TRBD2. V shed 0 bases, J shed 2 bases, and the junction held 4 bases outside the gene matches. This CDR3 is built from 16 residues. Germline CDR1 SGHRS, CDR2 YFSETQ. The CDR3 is CASSLEVSGTYNEQFF. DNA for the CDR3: TGCGCCAGCAGCTTGGAAGTTAGCGGGACCTACAATGAGCAGTTCTTC.

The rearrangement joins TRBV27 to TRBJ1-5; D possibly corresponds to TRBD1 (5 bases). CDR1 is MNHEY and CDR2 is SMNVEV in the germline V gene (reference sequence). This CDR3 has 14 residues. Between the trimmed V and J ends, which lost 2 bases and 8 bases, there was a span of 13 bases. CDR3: CASSLGGTVEPQHF. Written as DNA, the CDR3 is TGTGCCAGCAGTTTAGGGGGGACCGTGGAGCCCCAGCATTTT.

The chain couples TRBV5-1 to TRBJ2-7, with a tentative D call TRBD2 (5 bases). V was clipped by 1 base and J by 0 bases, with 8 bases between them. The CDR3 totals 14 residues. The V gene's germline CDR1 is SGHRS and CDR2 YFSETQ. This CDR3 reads CASSLSTSSYEQYF. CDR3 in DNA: TGCGCCAGCAGCTTGAGTACTAGCTCCTACGAGCAGTACTTC.

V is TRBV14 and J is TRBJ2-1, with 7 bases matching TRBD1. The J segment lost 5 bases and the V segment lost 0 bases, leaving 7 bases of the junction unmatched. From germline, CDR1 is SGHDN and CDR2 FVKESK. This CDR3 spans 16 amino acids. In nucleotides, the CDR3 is TGTGCCAGCAGCCAAGATTTCAGGGGGATAAACAATGAGCAGTTCTTC. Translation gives CASSQDFRGINNEQFF.

CDR3 DNA sequence: TGTGCCAGCAGTGCACCGGGAACGGCCGGGGCCAACGTCCTGACTTTC. Its protein product is CASSAPGTAGANVLTF. The rearrangement joins TRBV6-1 to TRBJ2-6, with TRBD2 as a possible D gene (5 bases). Trimming pared 4 bases from V and 4 bases from J, leaving 14 bases between. The CDR3 consists of 16 residues. Per germline, CDR1 MNHNS and CDR2 SASEGT.

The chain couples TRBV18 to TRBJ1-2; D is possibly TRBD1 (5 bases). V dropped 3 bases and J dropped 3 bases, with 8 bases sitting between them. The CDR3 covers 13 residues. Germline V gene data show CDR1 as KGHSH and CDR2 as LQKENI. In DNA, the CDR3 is TGTGCCAGCTCACCCCAAGGGGACTATGGCTACACCTTC. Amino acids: CASSPQGDYGYTF.

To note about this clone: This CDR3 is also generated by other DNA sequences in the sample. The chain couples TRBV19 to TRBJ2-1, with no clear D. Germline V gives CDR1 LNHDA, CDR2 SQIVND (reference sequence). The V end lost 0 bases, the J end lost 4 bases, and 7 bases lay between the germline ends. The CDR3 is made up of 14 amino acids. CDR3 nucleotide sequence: TGTGCCAGTAGTATAGATAGCAGTTACAATGAGCAGTTCTTC. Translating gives CASSIDSSYNEQFF.

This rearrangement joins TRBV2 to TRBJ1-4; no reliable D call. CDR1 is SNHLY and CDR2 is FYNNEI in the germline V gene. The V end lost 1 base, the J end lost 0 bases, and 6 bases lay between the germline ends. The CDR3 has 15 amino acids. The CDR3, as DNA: TGTGCCAGCAGTGAAGGGAGACCAACTAATGAAAAACTGTTTTTT. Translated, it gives CASSEGRPTNEKLFF.

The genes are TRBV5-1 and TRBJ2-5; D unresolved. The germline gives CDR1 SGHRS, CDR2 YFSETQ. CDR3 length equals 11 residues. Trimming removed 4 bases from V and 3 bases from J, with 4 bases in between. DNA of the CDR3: TGCGCCAGCAGCGACAAAGAGACCCAGTACTTC. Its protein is CASSDKETQYF.

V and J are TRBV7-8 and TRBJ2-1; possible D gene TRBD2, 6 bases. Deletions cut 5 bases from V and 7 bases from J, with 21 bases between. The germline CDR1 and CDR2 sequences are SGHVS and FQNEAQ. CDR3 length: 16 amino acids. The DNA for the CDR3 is TGTGCCAGCAGCCCCAGTTTTAGCGGCAGGGAGAATGAGCAGTTCTTC. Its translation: CASSPSFSGRENEQFF.

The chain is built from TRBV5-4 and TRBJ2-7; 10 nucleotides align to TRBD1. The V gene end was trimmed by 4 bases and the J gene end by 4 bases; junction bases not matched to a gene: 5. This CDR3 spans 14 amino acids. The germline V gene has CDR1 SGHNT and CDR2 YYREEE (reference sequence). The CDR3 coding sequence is TGTGCCAGCAGCGCTGACAGGGGGCTTTACGAGCAGTACTTC. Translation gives CASSADRGLYEQYF.

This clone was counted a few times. The CDR3 region is CAWTRKGLAANEQFF. CDR3 coding DNA: TGTGCCTGGACCCGAAAGGGACTAGCGGCCAATGAGCAGTTCTTC. V gene TRBV30 combines with J gene TRBJ2-1; 11 bases fit TRBD2. Trimming removed 4 bases from V and 6 bases from J; junction bases left unmatched: 8. CDR3 length: 15 residues. The V gene's germline CDR1 is GTSNPN and CDR2 SVGIG (reference sequence). Based on the CDR3 plus reference TRBV30 and TRBJ2-1, the full variable domain is SQTIHQWPATLVQPVGSPLSLECTVEGTSNPNLYWYRQAAGRGLQLLFYSVGIGQISSEVPQNLSASRPQDRQFILSSKKLLLSDSGFYLCAWTRKGLAANEQFFGPGTRLTVL.

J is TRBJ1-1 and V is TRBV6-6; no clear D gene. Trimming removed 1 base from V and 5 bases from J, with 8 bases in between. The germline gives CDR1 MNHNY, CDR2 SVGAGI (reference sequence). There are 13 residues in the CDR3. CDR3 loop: CASSYFAGTEAFF. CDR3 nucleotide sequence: TGTGCCAGCAGTTACTTCGCGGGAACTGAAGCTTTCTTT.

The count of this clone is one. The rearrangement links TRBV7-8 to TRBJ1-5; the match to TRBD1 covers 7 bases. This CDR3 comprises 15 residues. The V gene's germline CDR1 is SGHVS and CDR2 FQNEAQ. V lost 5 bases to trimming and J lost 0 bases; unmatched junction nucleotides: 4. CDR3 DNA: TGTGCCAGCAGCCCTGGACAGGTTAGCAATCAGCCCCAGCATTTT. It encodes CASSPGQVSNQPQHF.

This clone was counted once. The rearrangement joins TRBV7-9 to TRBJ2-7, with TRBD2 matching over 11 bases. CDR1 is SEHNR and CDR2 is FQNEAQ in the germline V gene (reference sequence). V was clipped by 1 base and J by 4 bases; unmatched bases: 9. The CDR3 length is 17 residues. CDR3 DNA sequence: TGTGCCAGCAGCTTAGTGGCCGGGACTAGCGGACTATACGAGCAGTACTTC. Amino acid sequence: CASSLVAGTSGLYEQYF.

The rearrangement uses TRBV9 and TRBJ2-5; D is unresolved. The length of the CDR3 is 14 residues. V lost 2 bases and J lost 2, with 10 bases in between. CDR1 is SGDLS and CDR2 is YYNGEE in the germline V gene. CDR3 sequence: CASSVRLDQETQYF. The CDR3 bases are TGTGCCAGCAGCGTGAGGCTAGATCAAGAGACCCAGTACTTC.

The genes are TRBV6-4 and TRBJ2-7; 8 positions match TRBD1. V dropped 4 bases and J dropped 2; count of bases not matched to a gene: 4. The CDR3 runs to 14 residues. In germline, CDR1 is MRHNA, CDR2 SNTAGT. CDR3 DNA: TGTGCCAGCAGTGGTAGGACAGGGACCTACGAGCAGTACTTC. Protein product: CASSGRTGTYEQYF.

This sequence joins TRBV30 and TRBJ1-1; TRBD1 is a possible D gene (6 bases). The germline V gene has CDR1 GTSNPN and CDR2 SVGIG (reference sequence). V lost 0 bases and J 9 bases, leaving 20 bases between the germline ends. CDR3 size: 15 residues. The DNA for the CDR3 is TGTGCCTGGAGTGTACAGAGGGGGGGCGTAGAGAAAGCTTTCTTT. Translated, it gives CAWSVQRGGVEKAFF.

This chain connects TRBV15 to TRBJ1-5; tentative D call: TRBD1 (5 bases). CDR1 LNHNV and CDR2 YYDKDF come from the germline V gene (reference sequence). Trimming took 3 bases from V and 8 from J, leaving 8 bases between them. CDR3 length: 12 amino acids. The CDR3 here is CATSRWGEPQHF. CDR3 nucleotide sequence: TGTGCCACCAGCAGGTGGGGGGAGCCCCAGCATTTT.

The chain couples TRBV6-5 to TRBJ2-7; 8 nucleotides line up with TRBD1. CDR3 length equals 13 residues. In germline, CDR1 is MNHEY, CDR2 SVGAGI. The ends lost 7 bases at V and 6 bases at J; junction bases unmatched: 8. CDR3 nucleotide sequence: TGTGCCAGCAAACTGACAGGGGCGGGCGAGCAGTACTTC. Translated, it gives CASKLTGAGEQYF.